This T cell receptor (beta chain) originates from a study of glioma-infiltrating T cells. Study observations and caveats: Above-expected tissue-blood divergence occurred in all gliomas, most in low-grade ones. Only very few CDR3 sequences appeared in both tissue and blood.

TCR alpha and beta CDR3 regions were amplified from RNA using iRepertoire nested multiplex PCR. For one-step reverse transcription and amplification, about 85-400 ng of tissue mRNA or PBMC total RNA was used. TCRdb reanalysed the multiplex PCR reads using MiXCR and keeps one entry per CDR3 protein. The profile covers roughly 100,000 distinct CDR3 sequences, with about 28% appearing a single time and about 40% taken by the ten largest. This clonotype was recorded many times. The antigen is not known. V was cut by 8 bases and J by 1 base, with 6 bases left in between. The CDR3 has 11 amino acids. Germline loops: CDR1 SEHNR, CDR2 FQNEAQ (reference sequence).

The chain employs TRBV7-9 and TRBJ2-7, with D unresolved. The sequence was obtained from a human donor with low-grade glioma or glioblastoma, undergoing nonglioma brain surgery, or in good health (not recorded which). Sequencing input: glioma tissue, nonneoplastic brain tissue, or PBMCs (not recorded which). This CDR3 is CASGVSYEQYF. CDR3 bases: TGTGCCAGCGGGGTTTCCTACGAGCAGTACTTC. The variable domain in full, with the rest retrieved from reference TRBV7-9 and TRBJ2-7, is DTGVSQNPRHKITKRGQNVTFRCDPISEHNRLYWYRQTLGQGPEFLTYFQNEAQLEKSRLLSDRFSAERPKGSFSTLEIQRTEQGDSAMYLCASGVSYEQYFGPGTRLTVT.